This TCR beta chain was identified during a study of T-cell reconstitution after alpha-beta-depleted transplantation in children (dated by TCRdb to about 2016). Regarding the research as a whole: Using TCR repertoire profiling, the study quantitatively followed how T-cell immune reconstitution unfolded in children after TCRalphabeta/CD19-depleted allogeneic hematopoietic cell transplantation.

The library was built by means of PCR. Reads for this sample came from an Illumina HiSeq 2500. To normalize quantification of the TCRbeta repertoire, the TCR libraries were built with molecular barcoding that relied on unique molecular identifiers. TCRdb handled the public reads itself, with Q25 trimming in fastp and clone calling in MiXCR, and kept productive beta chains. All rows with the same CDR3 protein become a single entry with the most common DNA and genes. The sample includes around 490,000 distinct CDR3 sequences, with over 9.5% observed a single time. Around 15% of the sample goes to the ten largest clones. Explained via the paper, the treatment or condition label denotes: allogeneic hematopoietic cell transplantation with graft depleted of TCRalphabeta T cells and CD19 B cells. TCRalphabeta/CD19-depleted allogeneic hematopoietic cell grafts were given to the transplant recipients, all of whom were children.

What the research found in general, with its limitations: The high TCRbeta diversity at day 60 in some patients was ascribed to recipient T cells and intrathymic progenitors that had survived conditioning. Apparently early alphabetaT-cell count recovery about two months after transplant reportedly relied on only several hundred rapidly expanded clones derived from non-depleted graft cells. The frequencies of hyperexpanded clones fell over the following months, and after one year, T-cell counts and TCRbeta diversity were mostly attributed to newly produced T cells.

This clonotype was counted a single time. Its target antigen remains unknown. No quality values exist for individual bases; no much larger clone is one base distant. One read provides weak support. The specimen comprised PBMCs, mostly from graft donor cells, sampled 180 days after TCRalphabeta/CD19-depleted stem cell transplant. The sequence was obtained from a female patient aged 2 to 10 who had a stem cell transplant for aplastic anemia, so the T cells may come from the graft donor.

The DNA reads TGCAGTGCCCCCCCGGGCAGCGGGGGCGGGGAGACCCAGTACTTC. Its translation is CSAPPGSGGGETQYF. The receptor chain draws on TRBV20-1 and TRBJ2-5, and TRBD2 aligns with 8 junction nucleotides. The germline V gene (reference sequence) sets CDR1 to DFQATT and CDR2 to SNEGSKA. Germline trimming amounts to 6 bases on V and 5 bases on J, with 14 as the count of junction bases outside the gene matches. The CDR3 has 15 amino acids, counting the end cysteine and phenylalanine. Only the CDR3 region is kept as DNA, spanning 45 bases read in frame from base 1.